Here is one T cell receptor (beta chain) with its context. This entry belongs to a study of blood T cell repertoires in COVID-19. Study details: Samples representing acute and convalescent COVID-19 were sourced from the United States, Italy and Spain.

The CDR3 contains 13 residues. Germline assignment: CDR1 KGHSH and CDR2 LQKENI. Trimming at V came to 6 bases and at J to 7 bases, leaving 6 bases not matched to a gene. Sequenced by immunoSEQ multiplex PCR; TCRdb stores in-frame clones only, minus some. The repertoire holds about 120,000 clones, with approximately 90% as singletons. The sequenced sample was peripheral blood. The source is a man in his sixties or seventies with active or convalescent COVID-19. The V call is TRBV18, the J call TRBJ2-1, with 7 nucleotides matching TRBD1. CDR3 sequence: CASSSQGSNEQFF. The CDR3 bases are TGTGCCAGCTCGTCACAGGGGAGTAATGAGCAGTTCTTC.